The clone carrying this TCR beta chain came up a few times. TCRdb reanalysed the RACE reads using MiXCR and keeps one entry per CDR3 protein. Among just under 40,000 distinct CDR3 sequences, 12% were seen once, and the ten largest hold over 2%. The time point is: patch test 3, about 24 weeks after DPC sensitization. Treatment indicated: therapeutic diphenylcyclopropenone sensitization with weekly scalp DPC. The template was total RNA from unfractionated whole blood. Blood sampling occurred before each patch-test application. This CDR3 has 12 residues. Trimming pared 7 bases from V and 2 bases from J, leaving 9 bases between. Germline V CDR1 and CDR2: MDHEN, SYDVKM. The data derive from a study of human T cells and chemical hapten exposure.

This receptor was identified in a woman in her forties with alopecia areata. Some clones in this sample may be carry-over from other donors' samples. The rearrangement links TRBV28 to TRBJ2-7; D ambiguous. This material consisted of whole blood, taken in connection with sensitization to the hapten diphenylcyclopropenone (DPC). The chain's CDR3 is CASNYPTYEQYF. CDR3 bases: TGTGCCAGCAATTACCCTACCTACGAGCAGTACTTC.